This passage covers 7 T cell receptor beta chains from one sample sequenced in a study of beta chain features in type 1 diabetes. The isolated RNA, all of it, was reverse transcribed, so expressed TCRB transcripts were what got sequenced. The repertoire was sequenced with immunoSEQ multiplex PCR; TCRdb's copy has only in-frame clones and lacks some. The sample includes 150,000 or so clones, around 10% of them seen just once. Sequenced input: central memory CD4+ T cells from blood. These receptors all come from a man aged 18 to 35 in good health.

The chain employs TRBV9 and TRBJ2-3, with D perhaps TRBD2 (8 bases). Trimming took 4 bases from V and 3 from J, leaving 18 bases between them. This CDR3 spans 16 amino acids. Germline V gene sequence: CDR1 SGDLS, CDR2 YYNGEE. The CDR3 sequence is CASSKGAREATDTQYF. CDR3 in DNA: TGTGCCAGCAGCAAGGGGGCGCGGGAGGCAACAGATACGCAGTATTTT.

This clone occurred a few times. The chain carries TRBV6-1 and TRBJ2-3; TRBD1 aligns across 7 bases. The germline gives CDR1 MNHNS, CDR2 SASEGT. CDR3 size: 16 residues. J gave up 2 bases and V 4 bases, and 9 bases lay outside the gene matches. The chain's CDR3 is CASSVSGTATTDTQYF. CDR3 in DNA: TGTGCCAGCAGTGTATCCGGGACAGCCACCACAGATACGCAGTATTTT.

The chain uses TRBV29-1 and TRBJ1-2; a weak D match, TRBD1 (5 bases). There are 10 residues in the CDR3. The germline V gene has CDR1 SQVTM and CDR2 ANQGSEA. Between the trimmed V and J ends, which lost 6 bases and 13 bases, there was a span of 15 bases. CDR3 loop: CSVADRSATF. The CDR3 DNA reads TGCAGCGTCGCTGACAGATCCGCCACCTTC.

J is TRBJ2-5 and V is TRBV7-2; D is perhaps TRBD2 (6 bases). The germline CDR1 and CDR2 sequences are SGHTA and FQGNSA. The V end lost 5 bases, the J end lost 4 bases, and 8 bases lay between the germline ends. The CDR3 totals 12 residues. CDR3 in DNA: TGTGCCAGCAGCCGGGGAGGAGAGACCCAGTACTTC. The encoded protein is CASSRGGETQYF.

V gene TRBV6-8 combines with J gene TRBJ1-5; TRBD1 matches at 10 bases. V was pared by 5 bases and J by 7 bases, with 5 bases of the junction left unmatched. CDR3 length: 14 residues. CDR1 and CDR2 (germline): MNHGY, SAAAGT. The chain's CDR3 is CASSLTGGRQPQHF. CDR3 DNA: TGTGCCAGCAGTCTGACAGGGGGCCGACAGCCCCAGCATTTT.

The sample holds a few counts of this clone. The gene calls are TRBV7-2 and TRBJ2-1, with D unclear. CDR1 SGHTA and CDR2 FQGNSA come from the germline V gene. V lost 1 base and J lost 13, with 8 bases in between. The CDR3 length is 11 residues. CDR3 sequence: CASSLGADQFF. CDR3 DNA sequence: TGTGCCAGCAGCTTAGGGGCTGATCAGTTCTTC.

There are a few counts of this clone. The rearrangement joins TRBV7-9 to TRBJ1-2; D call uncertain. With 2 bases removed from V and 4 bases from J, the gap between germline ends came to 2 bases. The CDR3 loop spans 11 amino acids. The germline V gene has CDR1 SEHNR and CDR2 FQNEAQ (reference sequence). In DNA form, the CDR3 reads TGTGCCAGCAGCTTATTCTATGGCTACACCTTC. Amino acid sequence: CASSLFYGYTF.